A single sample is the source of the 9 T cell receptor beta chains below, sequenced in a study of ipilimumab plus nivolumab after autologous stem cell transplantation. Clones were sequenced by immunoSEQ multiplex PCR, and TCRdb holds only the in-frame ones, with some missing. Among tens of thousands of clones listed, 83% were seen once. The sample consisted of PBMCs, taken in a trial of ipilimumab plus nivolumab as post-transplant consolidation. The receptors were sampled from a male donor with diffuse large B-cell lymphoma.

The chain has TRBV4-1 and TRBJ2-1; the match to TRBD2 covers 10 bases. Germline CDR1 reads MGHRA; CDR2 reads YSYEKL. V shed 8 bases, J shed 8 bases, and the junction held 15 bases outside the gene matches. The CDR3 loop spans 16 amino acids. CDR3 in amino acids: CASGGLGLAAEDEQFF. The CDR3 DNA reads as TGCGCCAGCGGAGGGTTAGGACTAGCGGCGGAAGATGAGCAGTTCTTC.

The chain recombines TRBV18 with TRBJ2-7, with 11 bases fitting TRBD1. The germline CDR1 and CDR2 sequences are KGHSH and LQKENI. CDR3 length: 14 amino acids. V was pared by 3 bases and J by 7 bases, with 5 bases of the junction left unmatched. In DNA form, the CDR3 reads TGTGCCAGCTCACCTGGACAGGGGGCTAATGAGCAGTACTTC. This encodes CASSPGQGANEQYF.

J is TRBJ2-5 and V is TRBV7-2, with 7 bases lining up with TRBD2. Germline assignment: CDR1 SGHTA and CDR2 FQGNSA. This CDR3 has 15 amino acids. V dropped 5 bases and J dropped 1; count of bases not matched to a gene: 7. The CDR3 is CASSPWASGQETQYF. In DNA form, the CDR3 reads TGTGCCAGCAGCCCATGGGCTAGCGGCCAAGAGACCCAGTACTTC.

The rearrangement uses TRBV9 and TRBJ2-5; 9 nucleotides agree with TRBD1. This CDR3 spans 15 amino acids. CDR1 SGDLS and CDR2 YYNGEE come from the germline V gene. The J segment lost 4 bases and the V segment lost 3 bases, leaving 7 bases of the junction unmatched. CDR3 sequence: CASSAGQGRGETQYF. CDR3 DNA sequence: TGTGCCAGCAGCGCCGGACAGGGGAGAGGAGAGACCCAGTACTTC.

The rearrangement joins TRBV30 to TRBJ2-5; 9 bases align to TRBD1. The length of the CDR3 is 16 residues. Germline V gives CDR1 GTSNPN, CDR2 SVGIG (reference sequence). The junction had 8 bases not matched to a gene; V was cut back by 0 bases and J by 3 bases. Written as DNA, the CDR3 is TGTGCCTGGAGTGTACAGGGACAGGGTTGGGAAGAGACCCAGTACTTC. Its protein product is CAWSVQGQGWEETQYF.

The chain carries TRBV15 and TRBJ1-2; 8 bases agree with TRBD1. Per the germline V gene, CDR1 is LNHNV and CDR2 is YYDKDF (reference sequence). This CDR3 has 16 amino acids. V trimming: 2 bases; J trimming: 0 bases; junction bases outside the gene matches: 5. CDR3 in amino acids: CATSRSGQGANYGYTF. In DNA, the CDR3 is TGTGCCACCAGCAGATCAGGACAGGGAGCTAACTATGGCTACACCTTC.

The rearrangement joins TRBV11-2 to TRBJ2-5; D remains ambiguous. Trimming took off 5 bases at V and 0 bases at J, with 10 bases between the two ends. CDR1 is SGHAT and CDR2 is FQNNGV in the germline V gene. The CDR3 contains 14 residues. In DNA form, the CDR3 reads TGTGCCAGCAGCACCAACAGTTACCAAGAGACCCAGTACTTC. It yields the protein CASSTNSYQETQYF. Full variable domain (rest looked up from reference TRBV11-2 and TRBJ2-5): EAGVAQSPRYKIIEKRQSVAFWCNPISGHATLYWYQQILGQGPKLLIQFQNNGVVDDSQLPKDRFSAERLKGVDSTLKIQPAKLEDSAVYLCASSTNSYQETQYFGPGTRLLVL.

This clone was observed once. V gene TRBV5-1 combines with J gene TRBJ1-2; D unresolved. Germline CDR1 is SGHRS and CDR2 is YFSETQ. Trimming shortened V by 0 bases and J by 4 bases, and 7 bases separated the two germline ends. The CDR3 has 13 residues. CDR3 in amino acids: CASSLDGSYGYTF. In nucleotides, the CDR3 is TGCGCCAGCAGCTTGGACGGCAGCTATGGCTACACCTTC. Using reference TRBV5-1 and TRBJ1-2 for the parts outside the CDR3, the full variable domain is KAGVTQTPRYLIKTRGQQVTLSCSPISGHRSVSWYQQTPGQGLQFLFEYFSETQRNKGNFPGRFSGRQFSNSRSEMNVSTLELGDSALYLCASSLDGSYGYTFGSGTRLTVV.

This rearrangement joins TRBV18 to TRBJ1-1, with no clear D. Trimming shortened V by 3 bases and J by 4 bases, and 12 bases separated the two germline ends. The CDR3 consists of 14 residues. CDR1 and CDR2 (germline): KGHSH, LQKENI. CDR3 region: CASSPTTGLTEAFF. CDR3 nucleotide sequence: TGTGCCAGCTCACCGACGACGGGCCTCACTGAAGCTTTCTTT.